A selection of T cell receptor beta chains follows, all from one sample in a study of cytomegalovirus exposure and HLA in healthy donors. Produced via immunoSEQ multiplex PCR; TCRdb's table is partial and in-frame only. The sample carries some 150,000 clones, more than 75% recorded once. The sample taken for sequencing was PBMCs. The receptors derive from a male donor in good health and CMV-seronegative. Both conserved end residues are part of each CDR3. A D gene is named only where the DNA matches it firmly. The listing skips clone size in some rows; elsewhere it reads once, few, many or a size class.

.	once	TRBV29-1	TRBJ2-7	CSVSEGVSYEQYF	TGCAGCGTGAGCGAGGGGGTCTCCTACGAGCAGTACTTC
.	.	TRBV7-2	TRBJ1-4	CASSQPRDKLPANEKLFF	TGTGCCAGCAGCCAGCCTCGGGACAAACTTCCAGCTAATGAAAAACTGTTTTTT
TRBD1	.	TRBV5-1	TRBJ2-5	CASSSTGGGTQYF	TGCGCCAGCAGCTCGACAGGGGGCGGGACCCAGTACTTC
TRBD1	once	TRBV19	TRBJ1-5	CASSITGGNQPQHF	TGTGCCAGTAGTATCACAGGGGGAAATCAGCCCCAGCATTTT
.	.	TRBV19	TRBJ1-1	CASSIGREASEAFF	TGTGCCAGTAGTATTGGTAGGGAGGCTTCTGAAGCTTTCTTT
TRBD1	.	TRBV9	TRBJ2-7	CASSVDSGTGIYEQYF	TGTGCCAGCAGCGTGGATTCCGGGACAGGGATCTACGAGCAGTACTTC
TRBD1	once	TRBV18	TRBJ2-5	CASSLGQGGETQYF	TGTGCCAGCTCACTCGGACAGGGTGGGGAGACCCAGTACTTC
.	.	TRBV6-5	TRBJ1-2	CASSPSDSYGYTF	TGTGCCAGCAGTCCCTCTGACTCCTATGGCTACACCTTC
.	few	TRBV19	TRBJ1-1	CASSSTGYTEAFF	TGTGCCAGTAGTAGCACAGGTTACACTGAAGCTTTCTTT
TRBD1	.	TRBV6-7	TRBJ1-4	CASITRTGRGEKLFF	TGTGCCAGCATCACACGGACAGGCCGAGGGGAAAAACTGTTTTTT
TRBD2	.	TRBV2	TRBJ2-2	CASSPGLVTGELFF	TGTGCCAGCAGCCCTGGACTAGTGACCGGGGAGCTGTTTTTT
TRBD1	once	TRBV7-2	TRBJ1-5	CASSLESGTVNSNQPQHF	TGTGCCAGCAGCTTAGAGTCCGGGACAGTTAATAGCAATCAGCCCCAGCATTTT
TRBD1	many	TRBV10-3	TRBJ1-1	CAIGTGGRNTEAFF	TGTGCCATCGGGACAGGGGGTCGGAACACTGAAGCTTTCTTT
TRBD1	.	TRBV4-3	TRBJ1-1	CASSQNREGGRAFF	TGCGCCAGCAGCCAAAACCGGGAAGGGGGCCGAGCTTTCTTT
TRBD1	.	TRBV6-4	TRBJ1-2	CASSPGQSFGYTF	TGTGCCAGCAGTCCGGGACAGAGCTTCGGCTACACCTTC
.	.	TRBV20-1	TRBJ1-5	CSARVIQPQHF	TGCAGTGCTAGAGTTATTCAGCCCCAGCATTTT
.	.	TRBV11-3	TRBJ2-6	CASGGLSGANVLTF	TGTGCCAGCGGAGGGCTCTCTGGGGCCAACGTCCTGACTTTC
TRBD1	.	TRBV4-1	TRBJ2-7	CASSQGPGGSTYEQYF	TGCGCCAGCAGCCAAGGGCCAGGGGGCAGCACCTACGAGCAGTACTTC
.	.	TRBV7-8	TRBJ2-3	CASSLRETDTQYF	TGTGCCAGCAGCTTGAGGGAGACAGATACGCAGTATTTT
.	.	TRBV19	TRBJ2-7	CATQGPGYYEQYF	TGTGCCACCCAGGGTCCGGGCTACTACGAGCAGTACTTC
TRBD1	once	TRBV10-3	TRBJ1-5	CATAGTGYSNQPQHF	TGTGCCACCGCCGGGACAGGCTATAGCAATCAGCCCCAGCATTTT
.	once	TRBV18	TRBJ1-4	CASSPSQGYNEKLFF	TGTGCCAGCTCACCATCTCAGGGTTATAATGAAAAACTGTTTTTT
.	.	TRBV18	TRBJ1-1	CASSTLGRVGDTEAFF	TGTGCCAGCTCAACACTGGGCAGGGTAGGGGACACTGAAGCTTTCTTT
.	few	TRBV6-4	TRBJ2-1	CASLGPPGSSYNEQFF	TGTGCCAGCTTGGGGCCACCAGGTTCCTCCTACAATGAGCAGTTCTTC
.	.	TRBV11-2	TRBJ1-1	CASSLGTAVNTEAFF	TGTGCCAGCAGCTTAGGGACAGCCGTGAACACTGAAGCTTTCTTT
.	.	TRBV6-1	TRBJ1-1	CASSESGGQGMKSTEAFF	TGTGCCAGCAGTGAATCGGGTGGGCAGGGAATGAAGAGCACTGAAGCTTTCTTT
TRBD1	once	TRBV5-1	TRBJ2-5	CASSSRDRGSETQYF	TGCGCCAGCAGTTCCCGGGACAGGGGGAGTGAGACCCAGTACTTC
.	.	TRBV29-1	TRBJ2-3	CSVGYRADTQYF	TGCAGCGTTGGTTACAGGGCAGATACGCAGTATTTT
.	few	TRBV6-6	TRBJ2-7	CASGTHARGEQYF	TGTGCCAGCGGGACGCATGCTCGGGGGGAGCAGTACTTC
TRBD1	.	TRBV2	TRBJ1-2	CASSGQGSYGYTF	TGTGCCAGCAGCGGACAGGGGAGCTATGGCTACACCTTC
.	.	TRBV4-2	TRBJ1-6	CASSQEVGGYNSPLHF	TGTGCCAGCAGCCAAGAGGTCGGGGGATATAATTCACCCCTCCACTTT
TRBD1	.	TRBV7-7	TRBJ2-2	CASSLAGGVNTGELFF	TGTGCTAGCAGCTTAGCAGGGGGCGTAAACACCGGGGAGCTGTTTTTT
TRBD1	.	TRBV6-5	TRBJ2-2	CASSLQGGGELFF	TGTGCCAGCAGCCTACAGGGGGGCGGGGAGCTGTTTTTT
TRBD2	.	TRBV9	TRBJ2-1	CASSVSGGESYNEQFF	TGTGCCAGCAGCGTAAGCGGGGGTGAATCCTACAATGAGCAGTTCTTC
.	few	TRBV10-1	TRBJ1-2	CASSETGNYGYTF	TGCGCCAGCAGTGAAACAGGCAACTATGGCTACACCTTC
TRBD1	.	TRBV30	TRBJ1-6	CAWSQPGQGDSPLHF	TGTGCCTGGAGTCAACCCGGACAGGGCGATTCACCCCTCCACTTT
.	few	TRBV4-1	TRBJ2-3	CASSQSPGRGTDTQYF	TGCGCCAGCAGCCAATCTCCGGGAAGAGGTACAGATACGCAGTATTTT
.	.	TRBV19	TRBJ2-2	CASSIQAGELFF	TGTGCCAGTAGTATTCAGGCCGGGGAGCTGTTTTTT
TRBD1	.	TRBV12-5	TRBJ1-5	CASGTGQDQPQHF	TGTGCTAGTGGAACCGGACAGGATCAGCCCCAGCATTTT
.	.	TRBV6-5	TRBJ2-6	CASSSGGPGANVLTF	TGTGCCAGCAGTTCGGGGGGCCCTGGGGCCAACGTCCTGACTTTC
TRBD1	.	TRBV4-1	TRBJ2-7	CASSQAPGGSYEQYF	TGCGCCAGCAGCCAAGCGCCAGGGGGTTCCTACGAGCAGTACTTC
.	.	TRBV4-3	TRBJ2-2	CASSPVAGGTGELFF	TGCGCCAGCAGCCCGGTGGCGGGTGGCACCGGGGAGCTGTTTTTT
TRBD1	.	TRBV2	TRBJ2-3	CASRPQGDASTDTQYF	TGTGCCAGCAGGCCACAGGGGGATGCTAGCACAGATACGCAGTATTTT
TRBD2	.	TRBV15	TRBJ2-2	CATSRLAGTGELFF	TGTGCCACCAGCAGACTAGCGGGGACCGGGGAGCTGTTTTTT
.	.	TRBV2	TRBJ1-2	CASRVGRDYGYTF	TGTGCCAGCAGAGTCGGCAGGGACTATGGCTACACCTTC
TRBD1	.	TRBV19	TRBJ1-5	CASSIIQGDDSNQPQHF	TGTGCCAGTAGTATCATCCAGGGGGACGATAGCAATCAGCCCCAGCATTTT
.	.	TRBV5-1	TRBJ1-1	CASSLVAGKNTEAFF	TGCGCCAGCAGCTTGGTTGCAGGGAAGAACACTGAAGCTTTCTTT
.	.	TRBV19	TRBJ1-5	CASSGDINQPQHF	TGTGCCAGTAGTGGGGACATCAATCAGCCCCAGCATTTT
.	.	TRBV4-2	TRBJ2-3	CASSQEGRTTDTQYF	TGTGCCAGCAGCCAAGAAGGACGGACTACAGATACGCAGTATTTT
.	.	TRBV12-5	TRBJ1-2	CASGKTAYGYTF	TGTGCTAGTGGGAAGACAGCCTATGGCTACACCTTC
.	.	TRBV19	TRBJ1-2	CASSSWAYGYTF	TGTGCCAGTAGCTCTTGGGCCTATGGCTACACCTTC
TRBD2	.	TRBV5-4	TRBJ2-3	CASSSLGGAVTDTQYF	TGTGCCAGCAGCTCCCTCGGGGGGGCCGTAACAGATACGCAGTATTTT
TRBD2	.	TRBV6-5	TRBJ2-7	CAASGGYEQYF	TGTGCCGCCAGCGGGGGCTACGAGCAGTACTTC
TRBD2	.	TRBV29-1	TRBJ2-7	CSVEGGGGREQYF	TGCAGCGTTGAAGGCGGGGGGGGCCGCGAGCAGTACTTC
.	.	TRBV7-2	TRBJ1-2	CASSFTGFGYTF	TGTGCCAGCAGCTTTACAGGGTTTGGCTACACCTTC
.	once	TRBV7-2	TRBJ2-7	CASSSALGSGGEQYF	TGTGCCAGCAGCTCCGCGTTGGGTAGCGGCGGCGAGCAGTACTTC
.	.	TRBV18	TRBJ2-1	CASSGTRSYNEQFF	TGTGCCAGCTCAGGGACACGCTCCTACAATGAGCAGTTCTTC
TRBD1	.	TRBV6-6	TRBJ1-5	CASSAGQGSYNQPQHF	TGTGCCAGCAGTGCCGGACAGGGGAGTTACAATCAGCCCCAGCATTTT
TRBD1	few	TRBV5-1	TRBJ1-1	CASSAGTGGLLNTEAFF	TGCGCCAGCAGCGCCGGGACAGGGGGTCTCTTGAACACTGAAGCTTTCTTT
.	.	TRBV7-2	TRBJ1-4	CASSSRGTTNEKLFF	TGTGCCAGCAGTTCCCGGGGGACAACTAATGAAAAACTGTTTTTT